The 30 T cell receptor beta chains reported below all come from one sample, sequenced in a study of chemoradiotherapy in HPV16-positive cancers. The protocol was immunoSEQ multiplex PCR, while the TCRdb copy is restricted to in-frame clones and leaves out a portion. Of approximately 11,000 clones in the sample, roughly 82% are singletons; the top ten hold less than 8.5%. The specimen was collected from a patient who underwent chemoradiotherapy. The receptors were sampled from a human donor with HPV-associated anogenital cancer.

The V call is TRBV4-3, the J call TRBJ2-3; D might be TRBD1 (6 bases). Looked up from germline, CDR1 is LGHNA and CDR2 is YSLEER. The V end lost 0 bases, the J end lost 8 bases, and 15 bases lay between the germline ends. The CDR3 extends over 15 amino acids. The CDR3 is CASSQEQGRMGTQYF. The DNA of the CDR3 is TGCGCCAGCAGCCAAGAACAGGGTAGGATGGGTACGCAGTATTTT.

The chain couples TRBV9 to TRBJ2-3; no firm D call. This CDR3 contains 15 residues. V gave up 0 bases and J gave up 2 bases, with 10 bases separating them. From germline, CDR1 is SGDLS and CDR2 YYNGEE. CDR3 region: CASSVEPLFTDTQYF. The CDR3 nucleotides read TGTGCCAGCAGCGTAGAACCCCTCTTCACAGATACGCAGTATTTT.

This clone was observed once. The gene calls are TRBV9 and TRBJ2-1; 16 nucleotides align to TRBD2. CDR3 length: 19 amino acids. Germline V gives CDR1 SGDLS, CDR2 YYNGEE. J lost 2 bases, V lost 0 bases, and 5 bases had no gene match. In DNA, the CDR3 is TGTGCCAGCAGCGTAGCCTCGGGACTAGCGGGAGGGGCCTACAATGAGCAGTTCTTC. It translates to CASSVASGLAGGAYNEQFF.

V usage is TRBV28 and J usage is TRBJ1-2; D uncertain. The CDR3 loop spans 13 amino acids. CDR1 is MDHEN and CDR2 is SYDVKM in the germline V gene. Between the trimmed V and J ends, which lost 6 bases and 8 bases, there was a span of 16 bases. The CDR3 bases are TGTGCCAGCAGGAAAGTCACCCAAGGAGGCTACACCTTC. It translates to CASRKVTQGGYTF.

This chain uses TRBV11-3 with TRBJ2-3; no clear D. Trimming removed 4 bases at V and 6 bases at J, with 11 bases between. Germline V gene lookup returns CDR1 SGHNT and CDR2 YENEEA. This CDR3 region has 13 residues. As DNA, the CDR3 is TGTGCCAGCAGCTGGACCCGCCGGGATACGCAGTATTTT. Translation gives CASSWTRRDTQYF.

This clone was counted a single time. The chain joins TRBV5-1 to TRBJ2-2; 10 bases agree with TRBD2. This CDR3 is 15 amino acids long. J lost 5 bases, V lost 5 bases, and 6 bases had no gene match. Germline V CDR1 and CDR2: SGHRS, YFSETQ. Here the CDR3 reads CASRLAGVGTGELFF. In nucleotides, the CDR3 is TGCGCCAGCAGGCTAGCGGGAGTCGGTACCGGGGAGCTGTTTTTT.

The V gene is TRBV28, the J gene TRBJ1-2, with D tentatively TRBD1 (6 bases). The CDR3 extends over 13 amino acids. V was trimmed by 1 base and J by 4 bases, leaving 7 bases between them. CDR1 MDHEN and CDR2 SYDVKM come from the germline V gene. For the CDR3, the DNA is TGTGCCAGCAGTTTATCAGGGGCCTATGGCTACACCTTC. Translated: CASSLSGAYGYTF.

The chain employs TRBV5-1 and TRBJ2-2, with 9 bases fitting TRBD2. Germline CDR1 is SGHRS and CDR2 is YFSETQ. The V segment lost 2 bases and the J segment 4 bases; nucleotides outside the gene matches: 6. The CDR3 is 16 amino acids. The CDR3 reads CASSFSAGGVTGELFF. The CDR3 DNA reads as TGCGCCAGCAGCTTTTCCGCGGGAGGGGTCACCGGGGAGCTGTTTTTT.

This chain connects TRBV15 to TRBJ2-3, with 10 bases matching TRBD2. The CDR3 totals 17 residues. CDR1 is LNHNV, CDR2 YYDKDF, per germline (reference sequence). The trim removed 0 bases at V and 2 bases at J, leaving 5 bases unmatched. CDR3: CATSRDFGLAATDTQYF. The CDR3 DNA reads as TGTGCCACCAGCAGAGATTTCGGACTAGCGGCCACAGATACGCAGTATTTT.

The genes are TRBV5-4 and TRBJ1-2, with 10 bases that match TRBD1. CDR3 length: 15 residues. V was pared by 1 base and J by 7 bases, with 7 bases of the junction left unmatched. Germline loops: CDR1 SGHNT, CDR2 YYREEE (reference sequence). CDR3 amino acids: CASSLSGTGAAGYTF. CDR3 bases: TGTGCCAGCAGCTTGAGCGGGACAGGGGCTGCTGGCTACACCTTC.

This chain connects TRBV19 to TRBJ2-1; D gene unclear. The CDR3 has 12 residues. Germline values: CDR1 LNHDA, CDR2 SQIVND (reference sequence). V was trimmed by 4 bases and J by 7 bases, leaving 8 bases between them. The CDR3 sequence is CASSKTWNEQFF. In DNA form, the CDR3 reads TGTGCCAGTAGTAAAACTTGGAATGAGCAGTTCTTC.

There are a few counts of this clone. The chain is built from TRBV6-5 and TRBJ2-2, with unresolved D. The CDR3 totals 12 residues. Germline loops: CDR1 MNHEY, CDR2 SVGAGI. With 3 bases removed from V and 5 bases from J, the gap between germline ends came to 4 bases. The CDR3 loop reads CASSYLTGELFF. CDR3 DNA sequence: TGTGCCAGCAGTTATCTAACCGGGGAGCTGTTTTTT.

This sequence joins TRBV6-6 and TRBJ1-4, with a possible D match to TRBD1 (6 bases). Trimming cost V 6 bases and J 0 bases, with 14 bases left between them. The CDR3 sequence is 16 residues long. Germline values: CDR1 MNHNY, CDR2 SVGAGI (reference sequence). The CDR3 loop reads CASRFSTGTTNEKLFF. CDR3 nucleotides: TGTGCCAGCAGATTCTCTACAGGGACAACTAATGAAAAACTGTTTTTT.

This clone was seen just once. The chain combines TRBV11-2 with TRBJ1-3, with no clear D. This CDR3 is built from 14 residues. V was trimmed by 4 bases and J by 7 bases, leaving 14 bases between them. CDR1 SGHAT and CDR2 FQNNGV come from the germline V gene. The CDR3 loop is CASSSLGSVNTIYF. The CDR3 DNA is TGTGCCAGCAGCTCCCTCGGCAGCGTGAACACCATATATTTT.

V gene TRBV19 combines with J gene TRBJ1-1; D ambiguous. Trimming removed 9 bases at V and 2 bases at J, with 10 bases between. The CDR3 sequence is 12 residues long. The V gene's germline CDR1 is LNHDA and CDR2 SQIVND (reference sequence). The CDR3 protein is CARPQLNTEAFF. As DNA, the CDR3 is TGTGCCAGACCCCAGCTAAACACTGAAGCTTTCTTT.

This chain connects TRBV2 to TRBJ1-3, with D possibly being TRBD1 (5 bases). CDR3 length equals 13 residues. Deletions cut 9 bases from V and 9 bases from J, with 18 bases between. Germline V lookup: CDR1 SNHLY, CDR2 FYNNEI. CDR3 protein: CARVRGNLGTIYF. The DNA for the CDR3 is TGTGCCAGGGTGAGGGGAAATTTAGGCACCATATATTTT.

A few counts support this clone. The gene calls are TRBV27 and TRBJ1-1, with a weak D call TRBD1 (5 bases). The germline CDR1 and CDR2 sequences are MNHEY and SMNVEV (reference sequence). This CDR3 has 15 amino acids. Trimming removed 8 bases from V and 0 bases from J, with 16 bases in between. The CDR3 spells CASSSRGTVNTEAFF. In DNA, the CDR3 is TGTGCCAGCTCTAGTAGGGGAACGGTGAACACTGAAGCTTTCTTT.

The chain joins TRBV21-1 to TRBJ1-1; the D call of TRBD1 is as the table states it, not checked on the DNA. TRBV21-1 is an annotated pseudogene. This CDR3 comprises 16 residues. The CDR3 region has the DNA TGTGCCAGCACCCAAGGGGTTTTGGGGATTTTCACTGAAGCTTTCTTT. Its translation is CASTQGVLGIFTEAFF.

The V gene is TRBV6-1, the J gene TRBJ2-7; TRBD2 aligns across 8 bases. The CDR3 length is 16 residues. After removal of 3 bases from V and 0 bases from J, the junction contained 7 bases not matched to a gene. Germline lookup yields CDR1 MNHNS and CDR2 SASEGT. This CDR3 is CASSDGGRMFSYEQYF. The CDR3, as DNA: TGTGCCAGCAGTGATGGCGGGAGGATGTTCTCCTACGAGCAGTACTTC.

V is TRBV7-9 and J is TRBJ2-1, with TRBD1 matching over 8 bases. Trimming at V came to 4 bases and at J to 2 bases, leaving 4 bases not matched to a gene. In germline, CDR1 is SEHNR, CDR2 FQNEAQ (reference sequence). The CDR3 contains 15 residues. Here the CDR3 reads CASSSPGQAYNEQFF. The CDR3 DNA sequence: TGTGCCAGCAGCTCTCCGGGACAGGCCTACAATGAGCAGTTCTTC.

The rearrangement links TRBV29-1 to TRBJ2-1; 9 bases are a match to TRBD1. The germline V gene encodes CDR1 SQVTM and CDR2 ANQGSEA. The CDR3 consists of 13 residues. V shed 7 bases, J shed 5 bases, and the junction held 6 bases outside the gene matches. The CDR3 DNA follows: TGCAGCGGAGCATGGACAGGGGACAATGAGCAGTTCTTC. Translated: CSGAWTGDNEQFF.

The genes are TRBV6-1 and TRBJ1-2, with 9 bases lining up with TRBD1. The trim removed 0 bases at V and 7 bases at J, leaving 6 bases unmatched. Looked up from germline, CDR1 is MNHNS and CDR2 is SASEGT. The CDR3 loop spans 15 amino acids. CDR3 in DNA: TGTGCCAGCAGTGAAGCGGGACAGGGTTCCAGTGGCTACACCTTC. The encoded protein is CASSEAGQGSSGYTF.

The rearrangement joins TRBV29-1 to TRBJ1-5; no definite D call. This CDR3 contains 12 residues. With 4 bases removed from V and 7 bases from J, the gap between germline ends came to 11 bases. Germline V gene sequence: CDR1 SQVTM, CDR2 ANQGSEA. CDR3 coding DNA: TGCAGCGTTGTTGAGCCAGGCCAGCCCCAGCATTTT. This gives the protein CSVVEPGQPQHF.

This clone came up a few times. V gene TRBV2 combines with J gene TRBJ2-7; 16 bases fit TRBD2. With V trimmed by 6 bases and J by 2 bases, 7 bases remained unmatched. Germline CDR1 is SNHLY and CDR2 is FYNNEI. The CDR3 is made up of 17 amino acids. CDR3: CASRTGLAGGPTYEQYF. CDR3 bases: TGTGCCAGCAGGACGGGACTAGCGGGAGGGCCGACCTACGAGCAGTACTTC. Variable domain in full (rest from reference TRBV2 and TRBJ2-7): EPEVTQTPSHQVTQMGQEVILRCVPISNHLYFYWYRQILGQKVEFLVSFYNNEISEKSEIFDDQFSVERPDGSNFTLKIRSTKLEDSAMYFCASRTGLAGGPTYEQYFGPGTRLTVT.

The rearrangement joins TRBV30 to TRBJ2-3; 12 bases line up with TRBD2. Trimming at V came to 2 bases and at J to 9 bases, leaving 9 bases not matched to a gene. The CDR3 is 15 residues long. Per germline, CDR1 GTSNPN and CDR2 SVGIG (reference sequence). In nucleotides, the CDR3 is TGTGCCTGGAGTACGGGGACTAGCGGGCGGGGGACGCAGTATTTT. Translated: CAWSTGTSGRGTQYF.

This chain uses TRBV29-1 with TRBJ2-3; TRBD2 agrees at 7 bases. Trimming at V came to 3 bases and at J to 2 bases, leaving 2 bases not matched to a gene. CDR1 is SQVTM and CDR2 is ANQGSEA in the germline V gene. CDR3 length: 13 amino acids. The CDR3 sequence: CSVELADTDTQYF. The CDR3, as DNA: TGCAGCGTTGAGCTAGCGGACACAGATACGCAGTATTTT.

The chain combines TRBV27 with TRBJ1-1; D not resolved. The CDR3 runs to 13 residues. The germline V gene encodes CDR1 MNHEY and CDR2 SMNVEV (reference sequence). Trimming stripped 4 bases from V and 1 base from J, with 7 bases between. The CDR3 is CASSYPGNTEAFF. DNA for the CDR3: TGTGCCAGCAGTTACCCAGGGAACACTGAAGCTTTCTTT.

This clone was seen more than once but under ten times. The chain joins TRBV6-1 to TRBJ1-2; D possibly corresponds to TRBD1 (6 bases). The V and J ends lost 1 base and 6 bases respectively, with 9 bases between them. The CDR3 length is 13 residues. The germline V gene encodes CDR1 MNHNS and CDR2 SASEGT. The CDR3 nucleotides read TGTGCCAGCAGTGAAGGCCAGGGGAATGGCTACACCTTC. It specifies CASSEGQGNGYTF.

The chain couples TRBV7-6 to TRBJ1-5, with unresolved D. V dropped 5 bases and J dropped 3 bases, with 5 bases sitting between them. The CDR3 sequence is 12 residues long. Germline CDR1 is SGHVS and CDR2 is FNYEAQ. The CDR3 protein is CASSLPNQPQHF. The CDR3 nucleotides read TGTGCCAGCAGCCTCCCCAATCAGCCCCAGCATTTT.

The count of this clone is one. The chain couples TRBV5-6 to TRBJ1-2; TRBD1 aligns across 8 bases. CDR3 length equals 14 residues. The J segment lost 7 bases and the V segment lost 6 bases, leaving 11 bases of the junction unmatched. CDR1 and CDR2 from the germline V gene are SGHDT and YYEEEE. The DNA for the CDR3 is TGTGCCAGCACCCCTGCTCAGGGGGCGGTTGGCTACACCTTC. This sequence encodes CASTPAQGAVGYTF.